The present entry profiles one T cell receptor (beta chain) with its context. The sample holds a few counts of this clone. What antigen it recognizes has not been identified. Base quality data are lacking; no much larger clone is found one base away. The data belong to a study of beta chain features in type 1 diabetes (dated by TCRdb to the late 2010s). Regarding the research as a whole: Mean age, gender distribution, total cell number and subset yield were not different between patients and healthy donors. Across all samples, 107,917,701 sorted cells were examined, and cell number per subset correlated strongly with RNA yield. In the study, TCRB repertoires of sorted circulating CD4+ T cell subsets from recently diagnosed type 1 diabetes patients were compared with those of matched healthy donors. Naive and central memory subsets were obtained from all 30 or so donors, but regulatory and stem cell-like memory subsets were isolated from only 8 patients and roughly eight healthy donors. Overall study outcomes, separate from this receptor: Because small numbers of individuals were included in the HLA sub-analyses, any influence of HLA type on TCRB rearrangement was left unresolved. At VDJ recombination sites, type 1 diabetes patients had fewer insertions and more deleted nucleotides, which implies abnormalities in thymic rearrangement. Naive, central memory and regulatory TCRB repertoires appeared more similar among patients than among healthy donors. Type 1 diabetes patients showed a moderate but significant shortening of TCRB CDR3 length in all four CD4+ subsets. PCR may preferentially amplify shorter templates, but because patient and control samples were amplified and corrected together, any resulting skew would affect both groups equally. Because cDNA rather than genomic DNA was sequenced, highly expressing activated cells could have been over-represented, although no difference in activation and CD3 levels was found between groups.

All of the isolated RNA was reverse transcribed with the High Capacity cDNA Reverse Transcription Kit, so expressed TCRB transcripts were sequenced. Deep immunoSEQ sequencing was performed on naive, central memory and regulatory T cell samples, with an average of roughly 3.3 million total reads per sample. Sorted cells were lysed in RLT buffer and RNA was extracted with DNase-treated RNeasy Micro or Mini kits, depending on cell number. To prevent cross-contamination, each cell subset was processed individually, whereas patient and healthy donor samples were processed jointly. Using the immunoSEQ multiplex PCR, TCRB sequences were amplified from cDNA into 87-bp fragments spanning the CDR3 region. The amplicons were sequenced using the Illumina HiSeq platform. The authors' pipeline ran thus. PCR bias was computationally corrected using synthetic template baselines, reads within Hamming distance 2 were collapsed, and singletons that could not be merged were discarded. Reads were aligned to IMGT to assign V, D and J genes, CDR3 length, and insertions or deletions at six rearrangement sites. Within each subset, clonotype counts were normalized to sorted cell number, after which true diversity and Gini coefficients were computed with the tcR R package. Repertoire sharing was quantified using the overlap coefficient calculated on TCRB nucleotide sequences. Out-of-frame TCRB sequences from naive cells were analyzed to stand in for the pre-selection repertoire. Here the immuneACCESS table is served through TCRdb, limited to in-frame sequences with V and J called. Missing clones are a known gap in these copies; in checked studies unresolved V genes cover under half, and the rest lacks a known reason. Clonal size and the V and J genes are those of that table, whereas D and trimming came from the DNA. For this sample there are about half a million clones; 25% to 35% appear just once. The ten largest clones take up 0.05% to 0.065% of the sample.

V ends up 6 bases short and J 1 base short, with an unmatched junction base count of 6. The CDR3 runs 15 amino acids, cysteine and phenylalanine included. CDR3 DNA is the only sequence kept; it has 45 bases, read in frame from the first base. CDR1 MDHEN and CDR2 SYDVKM were looked up in the germline V gene. A single peripheral blood draw of approximately 120 mL on average was collected from each donor into heparinised tubes. Naive, central memory, regulatory and stem cell-like memory CD4+ T cells were sorted on a BD FACSAria II using a panel including CD45RO, CCR7, CD25, CD127, CD95 and CD27. Every sorted population had a purity above 95%. Right away, PBMCs were isolated by Lymphoprep density gradient centrifugation and were stained directly, with no culture step. To minimize batch effects, samples were stained and sorted in pairs, one healthy donor with one patient per experiment.

The sample taken for sequencing was naive CD4+ T cells from blood. In the paper's terms, the cell subset or site label means: true naive CD4+ T cells. The receptor was isolated from a man younger than 35 in good health. This sequence uses TRBV28 and TRBJ2-5; TRBD1 aligns with 9 central bases. The CDR3 reads CASRLGQGFQETQYF. The DNA sequence is given as TGTGCCAGCAGACTGGGACAGGGTTTCCAAGAGACCCAGTACTTC.